A single sample gave rise to the 25 T cell receptor beta chains below, sequenced in a study of low-dose radiotherapy and immunotherapy resistance in tumors. Sample time point: before trial treatment. Priming of first-strand cDNA relied on TRAV- and TRBV-specific primers (covering alpha and beta chains). A roughly 20-cycle PCR with a constant-region primer and V-primer adapter amplified TCRs. TCRdb reanalysed the reads using MiXCR and keeps one entry per CDR3 protein. The table lists 70,000 to 90,000 distinct CDR3 sequences, 18% of them singletons. The input for sequencing was PBMCs, taken before treatment. These TCRs come from a male donor with prostate cancer.

This clonotype was counted many times. The CDR3 sequence: CASSYSNEQFF. As DNA, the CDR3 is TGTGCCAGCAGTTACTCTAATGAGCAGTTCTTC. The chain uses TRBV6-5 and TRBJ2-1; D remains unclear. The V end was cut by 0 bases, the J end by 7 bases, with 1 base between. The CDR3 extends over 11 amino acids. The germline CDR1 and CDR2 sequences are MNHEY and SVGAGI.

This clonotype was counted only a few times. It is unclear where the CDR3 begins or ends on the DNA, so no DNA is shown, and the CDR3 is as TCRdb lists it. The chain employs TRBV23-1 and TRBJ2-2; the table's D call of TRBD1 was not tested on the DNA. TRBV23-1 carries the ORF label, with uncertain function. The CDR3 has 17 residues if both end residues are counted. Here the CDR3 reads CASVLGGVDRTPGSCFF.

With respect to this clonotype: A read error likely explains this, since a far larger clone differs by one base. The J gene is TRBJ2-4, the V gene TRBV6-2 or TRBV6-3; 9 bases match TRBD1. The junction had 23 bases not matched to a gene; V was cut back by 10 bases and J by 13 bases. The CDR3 consists of 16 residues. Germline CDR1 MNHEY, CDR2 SVGEGT. Here the CDR3 DNA reads TGTGCCACCAGATACACGAACAGGGGGCAGGACAATGAGCAGTACTTC. Its protein product is CATRYTNRGQDNEQYF.

At least ten counts were recorded for this clonotype. V usage is TRBV11-2 and J usage is TRBJ1-6; D gene uncertain. The CDR3 consists of 14 residues. V lost 1 base, J lost 10 bases, and 11 bases lay in between. The germline gives CDR1 SGHAT, CDR2 FQNNGV. DNA of the CDR3: TGTGCCAGCAGCTTAGTGGGAAGATTATCACCCCTCCACTTT. It yields the protein CASSLVGRLSPLHF.

This clonotype was observed at least ten times. The chain couples TRBV7-9 to TRBJ1-2; D call uncertain. CDR1 and CDR2 (germline): SEHNR, FQNEAQ (reference sequence). The CDR3 sequence is 12 residues long. Deletions cut 4 bases from V and 4 bases from J, with 7 bases between. The CDR3 bases are TGTGCCAGCAGCTCCCGTGCCTATGGCTACACCTTC. This encodes CASSSRAYGYTF.

As regards this clonotype: This likely traces to a read error, being one base from a far larger clone. CDR3 coding DNA: TGTGCCAGCAGCTTACGGGGGCGTTATGGTGAGCAGTACTTC. This translates into CASSLRGRYGEQYF. The genes are TRBV5-4 and TRBJ2-7; D may match TRBD1 or TRBD2 (6 bases each). CDR1 SGHNT and CDR2 YYREEE come from the germline V gene (reference sequence). Trimming removed 2 bases at V and 7 bases at J, with 16 bases between. This CDR3 spans 14 amino acids.

The CDR3 protein is CASSHNQAHEGYTF. DNA for the CDR3: TGCGCCAGCAGTCATAATCAGGCCCACGAAGGCTACACCTTC. V and J are TRBV23-1 and TRBJ1-2; D gene unclear. TRBV23-1 is labeled an ORF, and its function is uncertain. The CDR3 sequence is 14 residues long. V was clipped by 3 bases and J by 8 bases, with 16 bases between them.

This clonotype appeared many times. The chain joins TRBV7-9 to TRBJ1-1, with D possibly matching TRBD1 (6 bases). CDR1 is SEHNR and CDR2 is FQNEAQ in the germline V gene (reference sequence). The CDR3 extends over 14 amino acids. Trimming removed 5 bases from V and 11 bases from J, with 21 bases in between. CDR3 in DNA: TGTGCCAGCAGCCACCCCGAGAACAGGGTAAAGGCTTTCTTT. Translation: CASSHPENRVKAFF.

This clonotype was counted at least ten times. The chain employs TRBV6-2 or TRBV6-3 and TRBJ2-2, with D uncertain. Trimming cost V 6 bases and J 6 bases, with 8 bases left between them. Germline V gives CDR1 MNHEY, CDR2 SVGEGT. The CDR3 runs to 12 residues. This CDR3 reads CASRDTAGELFF. The CDR3 coding sequence is TGTGCCAGCAGAGACACTGCCGGGGAGCTGTTTTTT.

At least ten counts were recorded for this clonotype. The rearrangement links TRBV12-3 or TRBV12-4 to TRBJ2-3; TRBD2 agrees at 9 bases. The CDR3 extends over 15 amino acids. Germline trimming cut 3 bases from V and 8 bases from J; bases unmatched to any gene: 9. CDR3 nucleotide sequence: TGTGCCAGCAGTTTTGGAACTAGCGGGTTCAGTACGCAGTATTTT. This gives the protein CASSFGTSGFSTQYF.

This clonotype was picked up many times. The rearrangement joins TRBV5-4 to TRBJ2-1; a possible D gene is TRBD1 (6 bases). V was shortened by 2 bases and J by 6 bases, with 12 bases between the two germline ends. The CDR3 has 14 residues. Germline V lookup: CDR1 SGHNT, CDR2 YYREEE (reference sequence). The CDR3 sequence is CASSFDSGANEQFF. Here the CDR3 DNA reads TGTGCCAGCAGCTTTGACTCAGGGGCCAATGAGCAGTTCTTC.

This clonotype occurred many times. The V gene is TRBV21-1, the J gene TRBJ1-4. TRBV21-1 is a listed pseudogene. This CDR3 spans 12 amino acids. DNA for the CDR3: TGTGCCAGCATCAAGGACGGTGAAAAACTGTTTTTT. This codes for CASIKDGEKLFF.

This clonotype was seen at least ten times. V gene TRBV19 combines with J gene TRBJ2-3; no clear D gene. CDR3 length: 11 residues. Trimming took off 9 bases at V and 5 bases at J, with 9 bases between the two ends. CDR1 LNHDA and CDR2 SQIVND come from the germline V gene (reference sequence). The CDR3 reads CASSIRDTQYF. CDR3 DNA: TGTGCCAGCAGCATCAGAGATACGCAGTATTTT.

In this sample, this clonotype turned up many times. V usage is TRBV6-2 or TRBV6-3 and J usage is TRBJ2-5; D unclear. Germline V gives CDR1 MNHEY, CDR2 SVGEGT. The CDR3 covers 15 residues. With 2 bases removed from V and 6 bases from J, the gap between germline ends came to 16 bases. In nucleotides, the CDR3 is TGTGCCAGCAGTTACCCGACGGGCCCTCGGAAGACCCAGTACTTC. Translating gives CASSYPTGPRKTQYF.

This clonotype was detected ten times or more. The V and J genes are TRBV5-1 and TRBJ2-7; no definite D call. V was pared by 6 bases and J by 7 bases, with 17 bases between. The germline V gene encodes CDR1 SGHRS and CDR2 YFSETQ. This CDR3 region has 13 residues. The CDR3 region has the DNA TGCGCCAGCACCCCGGGCCTCCAAGGGGAGCAGTACTTC. Residues: CASTPGLQGEQYF.

This clonotype was seen ten or more times. In nucleotides, the CDR3 is TGTGCCAGCAGCTTACTCGGGGGGGGCACAGATACGCAGTATTTT. It translates to CASSLLGGGTDTQYF. The genes are TRBV11-2 and TRBJ2-3; 8 bases fit TRBD2. The J segment lost 1 base and the V segment lost 2 bases, leaving 2 bases of the junction unmatched. The germline V gene encodes CDR1 SGHAT and CDR2 FQNNGV. The CDR3 is 15 residues long.

The chain combines TRBV25-1 with TRBJ2-3; D is tentatively TRBD1 or TRBD2 (5 bases each). The ends were cut back, 4 bases at V and 0 bases at J, with 14 bases in the middle. There are 16 residues in the CDR3. Per germline, CDR1 MGHDK and CDR2 SYGVNS. In DNA form, the CDR3 reads TGTGCCAGCAGTGGGGACCTGGAGACAAGCACAGATACGCAGTATTTT. It codes for CASSGDLETSTDTQYF.

This clonotype was recorded at least ten times. This chain links TRBV7-9 with TRBJ2-5, with a weak D call TRBD1 (5 bases). V gave up 5 bases and J gave up 7 bases, with 23 bases separating them. CDR3 size: 16 residues. The germline gives CDR1 SEHNR, CDR2 FQNEAQ (reference sequence). CDR3 nucleotide sequence: TGTGCCAGCAGCAAAGACCGGGCCCAGGGTTTCGTGACCCAGTACTTC. This gives the protein CASSKDRAQGFVTQYF. Looking up the rest from reference TRBV7-9 and TRBJ2-5 gives the full variable domain: DTGVSQNPRHKITKRGQNVTFRCDPISEHNRLYWYRQTLGQGPEFLTYFQNEAQLEKSRLLSDRFSAERPKGSFSTLEIQRTEQGDSAMYLCASSKDRAQGFVTQYFGPGTRLLVL.

The table lists this clonotype with many counts. The chain is built from TRBV29-1 and TRBJ2-7; possibly TRBD1 or TRBD2 for D (6 bases each). This CDR3 comprises 13 residues. Per the germline V gene, CDR1 is SQVTM and CDR2 is ANQGSEA. V was cut by 3 bases and J by 3 bases, with 12 bases left in between. The CDR3, as DNA: TGCAGCGTTGAGGGGGGACATCTCTACGAGCAGTACTTC. Protein product: CSVEGGHLYEQYF.

The chain recombines TRBV28 with TRBJ2-6; TRBD1 aligns across 12 bases. Looked up from germline, CDR1 is MDHEN and CDR2 is SYDVKM. V was pared by 10 bases and J by 4 bases, with 8 bases of the junction left unmatched. The CDR3 length is 16 residues. CDR3 region: CAIKGQGAVGANVLTF. As DNA, the CDR3 is TGTGCCATCAAGGGACAGGGGGCGGTAGGGGCCAACGTCCTGACTTTC.

Concerning this clonotype itself: This likely came from a read error, as a far larger clone is one base away. This CDR3 is missing its conserved last phenylalanine or tryptophan, likely due to a read error. This rearrangement joins TRBV10-1 to TRBJ1-1, with D perhaps TRBD1 (5 bases). Trimming took 8 bases from V and 5 from J, leaving 15 bases between them. There are 13 residues in the CDR3. Germline CDR1 reads WNHNN; CDR2 reads SYGVQD (reference sequence). CDR3 sequence (DNA): TGCGCCAGCGTTCAGCAGGGAGGGACTGAAGCTTTCTGT. Translation gives CASVQQGGTEAFC.

The chain joins TRBV5-6 to TRBJ2-1, with D hard to call. V lost 4 bases and J 2 bases, leaving 7 bases between the germline ends. The CDR3 covers 13 residues. Germline CDR1 reads SGHDT; CDR2 reads YYEEEE. CDR3 residues: CASSATTYNEQFF. CDR3 in DNA: TGTGCCAGCAGCGCTACTACCTACAATGAGCAGTTCTTC.

Regarding this clonotype: A far more abundant clone sits one base away, making this likely a read error. This chain uses TRBV10-3 with TRBJ2-1; D perhaps matches TRBD1 (5 bases). There are 13 residues in the CDR3. The germline CDR1 and CDR2 sequences are ENHRY and SYGVKD. The CDR3 region is CASSPREYNKQFF. The CDR3 coding sequence is TGTGCCAGCAGTCCCAGGGAATACAATAAGCAGTTCTTC.

Turning to this clonotype: Possible read error: a much larger clone is one base away. The chain joins TRBV25-1 to TRBJ1-2; TRBD1 might be the D (5 bases). CDR1 and CDR2 from the germline V gene are MGHDK and SYGVNS. The CDR3 sequence is 12 residues long. CDR3 sequence (DNA): TGTGCCAGCAGTGGGGACTACTATGGCCACACCTTC. It specifies CASSGDYYGHTF.

This clonotype occurred a few times. The gene calls are TRBV20-1 and TRBJ1-1, with 7 positions matching TRBD1. Per the germline V gene, CDR1 is DFQATT and CDR2 is SNEGSKA (reference sequence). V shed 6 bases and J 1 base; nucleotides not matched to a gene: 8. The CDR3 spans 14 residues. CDR3: CSATRQGSNTEAFF. In DNA, the CDR3 is TGCAGTGCAACCAGACAGGGCTCGAACACTGAAGCTTTCTTT.